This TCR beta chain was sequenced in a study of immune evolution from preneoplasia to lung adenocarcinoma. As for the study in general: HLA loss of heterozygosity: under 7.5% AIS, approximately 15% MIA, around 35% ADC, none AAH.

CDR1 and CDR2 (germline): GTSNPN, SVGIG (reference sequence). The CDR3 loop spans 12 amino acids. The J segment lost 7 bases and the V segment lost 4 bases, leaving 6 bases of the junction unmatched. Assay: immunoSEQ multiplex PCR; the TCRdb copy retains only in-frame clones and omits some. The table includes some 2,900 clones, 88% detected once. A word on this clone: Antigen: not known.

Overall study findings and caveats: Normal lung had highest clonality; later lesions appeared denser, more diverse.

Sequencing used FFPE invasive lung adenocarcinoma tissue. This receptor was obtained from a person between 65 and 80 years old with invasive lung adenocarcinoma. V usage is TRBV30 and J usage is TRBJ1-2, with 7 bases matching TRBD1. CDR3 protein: CAWNLRGLGYTF. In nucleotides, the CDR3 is TGTGCCTGGAACCTGAGGGGGCTTGGCTACACCTTC. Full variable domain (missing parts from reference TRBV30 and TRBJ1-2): SQTIHQWPATLVQPVGSPLSLECTVEGTSNPNLYWYRQAAGRGLQLLFYSVGIGQISSEVPQNLSASRPQDRQFILSSKKLLLSDSGFYLCAWNLRGLGYTFGSGTRLTVV.